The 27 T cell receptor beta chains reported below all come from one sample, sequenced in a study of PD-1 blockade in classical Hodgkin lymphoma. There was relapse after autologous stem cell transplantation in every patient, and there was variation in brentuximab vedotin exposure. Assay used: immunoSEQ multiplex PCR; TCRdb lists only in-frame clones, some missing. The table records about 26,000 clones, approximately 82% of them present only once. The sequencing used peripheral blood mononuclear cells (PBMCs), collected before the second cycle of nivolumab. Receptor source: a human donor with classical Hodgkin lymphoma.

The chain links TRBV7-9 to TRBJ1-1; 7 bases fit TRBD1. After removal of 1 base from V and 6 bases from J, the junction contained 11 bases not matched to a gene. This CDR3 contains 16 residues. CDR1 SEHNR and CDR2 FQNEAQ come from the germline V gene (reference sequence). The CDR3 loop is CASSLGAGGRSAEAFF. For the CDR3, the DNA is TGTGCCAGCAGCTTAGGGGCAGGGGGTCGTAGCGCTGAAGCTTTCTTT. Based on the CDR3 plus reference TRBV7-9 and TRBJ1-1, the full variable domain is DTGVSQNPRHKITKRGQNVTFRCDPISEHNRLYWYRQTLGQGPEFLTYFQNEAQLEKSRLLSDRFSAERPKGSFSTLEIQRTEQGDSAMYLCASSLGAGGRSAEAFFGQGTRLTVV.

The CDR3 coding sequence is TGTGCCAGCAGCCTGTTCCAGGGGGACGGAAAATACGAGCAGTACTTC. Encoded protein: CASSLFQGDGKYEQYF. The V gene is TRBV7-9, the J gene TRBJ2-7, with 7 positions matching TRBD1. Germline CDR1 reads SEHNR; CDR2 reads FQNEAQ (reference sequence). CDR3 size: 16 residues. With 5 bases clipped from V and 4 bases from J, the junction kept 14 bases outside the gene matches.

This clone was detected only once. The CDR3 region has the DNA TGTGCCAGCAGTTCTCTCCGGGACAGGGGGGCCGAGCAGTACTTC. It specifies CASSSLRDRGAEQYF. This chain uses TRBV28 with TRBJ2-7, with 11 bases aligning to TRBD1. This CDR3 has 15 amino acids. V lost 4 bases to trimming and J lost 6 bases; unmatched junction nucleotides: 8. Germline V gene lookup returns CDR1 MDHEN and CDR2 SYDVKM.

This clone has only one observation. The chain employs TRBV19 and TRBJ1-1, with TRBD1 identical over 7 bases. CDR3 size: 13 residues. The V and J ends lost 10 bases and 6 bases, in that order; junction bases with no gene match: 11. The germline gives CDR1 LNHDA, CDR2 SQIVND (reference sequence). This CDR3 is CATREGAMAEAFF. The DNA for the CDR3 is TGTGCCACTCGAGAGGGGGCGATGGCTGAAGCTTTCTTT. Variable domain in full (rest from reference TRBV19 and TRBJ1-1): DGGITQSPKYLFRKEGQNVTLSCEQNLNHDAMYWYRQDPGQGLRLIYYSQIVNDFQKGDIAEGYSVSREKKESFPLTVTSAQKNPTAFYLCATREGAMAEAFFGQGTRLTVV.

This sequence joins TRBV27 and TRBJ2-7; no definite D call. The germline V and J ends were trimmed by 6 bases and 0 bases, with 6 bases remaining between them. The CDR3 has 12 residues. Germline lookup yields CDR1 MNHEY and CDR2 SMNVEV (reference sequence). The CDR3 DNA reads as TGTGCCAGCAGCCCCCCCTCCTACGAGCAGTACTTC. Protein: CASSPPSYEQYF.

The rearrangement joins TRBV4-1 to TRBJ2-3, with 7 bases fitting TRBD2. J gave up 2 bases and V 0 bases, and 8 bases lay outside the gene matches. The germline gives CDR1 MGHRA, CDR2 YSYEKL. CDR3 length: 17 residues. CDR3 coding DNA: TGCGCCAGCAGCCAAGATCCCCCTAGCGGACCCACAGATACGCAGTATTTT. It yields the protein CASSQDPPSGPTDTQYF.

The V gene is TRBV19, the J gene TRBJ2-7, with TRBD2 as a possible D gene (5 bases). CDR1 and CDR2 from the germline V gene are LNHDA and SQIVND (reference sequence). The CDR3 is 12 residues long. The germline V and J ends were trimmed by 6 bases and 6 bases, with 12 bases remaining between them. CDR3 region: CASRDRGSEQYF. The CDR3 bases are TGTGCCAGTAGAGACCGTGGGAGCGAGCAGTACTTC.

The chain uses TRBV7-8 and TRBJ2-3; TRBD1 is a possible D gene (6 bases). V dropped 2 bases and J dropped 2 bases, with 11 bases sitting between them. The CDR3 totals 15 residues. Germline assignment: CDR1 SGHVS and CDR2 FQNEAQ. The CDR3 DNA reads TGTGCCAGCAGCTTATGGGGGCGCGACACAGATACGCAGTATTTT. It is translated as CASSLWGRDTDTQYF.

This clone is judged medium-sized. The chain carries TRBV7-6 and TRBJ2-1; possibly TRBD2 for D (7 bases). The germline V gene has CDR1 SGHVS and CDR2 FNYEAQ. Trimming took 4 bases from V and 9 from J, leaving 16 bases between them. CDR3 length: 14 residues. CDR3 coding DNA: TGTGCCAGCAGCTCGTACTACAGGGAGGGTGAGCAGTTCTTC. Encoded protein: CASSSYYREGEQFF. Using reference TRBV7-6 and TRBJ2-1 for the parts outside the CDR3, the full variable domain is GAGVSQSPRYKVTKRGQDVALRCDPISGHVSLYWYRQALGQGPEFLTYFNYEAQQDKSGLPNDRFSAERPEGSISTLTIQRTEQRDSAMYRCASSSYYREGEQFFGPGTRLTVL.

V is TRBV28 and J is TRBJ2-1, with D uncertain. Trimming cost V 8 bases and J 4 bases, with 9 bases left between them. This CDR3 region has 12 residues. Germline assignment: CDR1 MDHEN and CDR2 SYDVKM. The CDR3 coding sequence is TGTGCCAGCGGTAGCCAGTACAATGAGCAGTTCTTC. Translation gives CASGSQYNEQFF.

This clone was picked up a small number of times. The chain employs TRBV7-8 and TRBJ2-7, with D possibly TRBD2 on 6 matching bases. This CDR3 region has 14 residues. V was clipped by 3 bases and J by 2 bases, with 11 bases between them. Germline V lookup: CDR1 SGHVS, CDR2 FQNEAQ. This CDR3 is CASSFAGLPYEQYF. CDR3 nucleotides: TGTGCCAGCAGCTTTGCGGGGCTTCCCTACGAGCAGTACTTC.

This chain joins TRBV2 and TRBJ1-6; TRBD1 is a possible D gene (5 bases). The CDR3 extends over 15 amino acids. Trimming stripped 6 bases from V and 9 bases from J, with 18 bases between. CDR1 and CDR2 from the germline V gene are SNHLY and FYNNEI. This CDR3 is CASRTDGGVGSPLHF. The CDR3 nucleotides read TGTGCCAGCAGGACGGACGGGGGGGTAGGTTCACCCCTCCACTTT.

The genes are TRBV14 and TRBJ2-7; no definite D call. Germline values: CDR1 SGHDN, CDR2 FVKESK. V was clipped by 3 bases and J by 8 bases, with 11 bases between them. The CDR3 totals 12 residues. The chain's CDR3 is CASSHIALQQYF. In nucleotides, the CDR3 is TGTGCCAGCAGCCATATAGCTCTACAGCAGTACTTC.

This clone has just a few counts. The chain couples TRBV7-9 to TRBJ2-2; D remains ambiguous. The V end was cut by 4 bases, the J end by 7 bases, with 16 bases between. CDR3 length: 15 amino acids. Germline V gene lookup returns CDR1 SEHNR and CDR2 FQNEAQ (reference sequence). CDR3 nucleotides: TGTGCCAGCAGCTCTCCGGACGGGCCTCACGGGGAGCTGTTTTTT. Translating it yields CASSSPDGPHGELFF.

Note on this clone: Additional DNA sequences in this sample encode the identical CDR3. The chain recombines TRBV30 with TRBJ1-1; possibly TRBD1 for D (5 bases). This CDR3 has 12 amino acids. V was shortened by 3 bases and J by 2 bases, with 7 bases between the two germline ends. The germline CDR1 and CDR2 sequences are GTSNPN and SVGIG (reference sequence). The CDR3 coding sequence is TGTGCCTGGAGGAGGGGTAACACTGAAGCTTTCTTT. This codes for CAWRRGNTEAFF.

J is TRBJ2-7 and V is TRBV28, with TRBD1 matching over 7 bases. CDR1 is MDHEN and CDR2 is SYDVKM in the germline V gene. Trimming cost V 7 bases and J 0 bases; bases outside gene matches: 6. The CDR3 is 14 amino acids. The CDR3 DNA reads TGTGCCAGCATAGGGACAGCCGACTCCTACGAGCAGTACTTC. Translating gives CASIGTADSYEQYF.

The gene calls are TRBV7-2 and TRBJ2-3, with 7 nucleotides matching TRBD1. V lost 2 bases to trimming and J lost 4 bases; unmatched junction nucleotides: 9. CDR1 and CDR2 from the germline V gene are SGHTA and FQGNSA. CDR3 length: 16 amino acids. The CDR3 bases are TGTGCCAGCAGCTTACCCTACTGGGACAGCCCAGATACGCAGTATTTT. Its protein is CASSLPYWDSPDTQYF.

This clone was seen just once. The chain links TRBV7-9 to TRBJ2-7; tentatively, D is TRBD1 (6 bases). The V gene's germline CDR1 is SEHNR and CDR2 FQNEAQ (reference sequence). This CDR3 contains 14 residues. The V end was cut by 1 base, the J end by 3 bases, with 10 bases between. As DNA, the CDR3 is TGTGCCAGCAGCTTAGGAGGACAGTTCTACGAGCAGTACTTC. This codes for CASSLGGQFYEQYF.

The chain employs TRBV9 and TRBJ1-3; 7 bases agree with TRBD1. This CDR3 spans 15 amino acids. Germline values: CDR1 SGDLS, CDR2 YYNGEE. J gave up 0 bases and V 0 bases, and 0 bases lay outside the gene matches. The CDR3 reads CASSVGDSSGNTIYF. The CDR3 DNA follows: TGTGCCAGCAGCGTAGGGGACAGCTCTGGAAACACCATATATTTT.

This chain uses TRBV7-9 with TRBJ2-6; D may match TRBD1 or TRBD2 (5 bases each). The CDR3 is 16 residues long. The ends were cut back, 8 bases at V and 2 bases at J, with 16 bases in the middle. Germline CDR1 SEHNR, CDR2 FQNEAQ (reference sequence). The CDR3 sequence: CASWGRTRTGANVLTF. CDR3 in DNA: TGTGCCAGCTGGGGACGGACCCGTACTGGGGCCAACGTCCTGACTTTC. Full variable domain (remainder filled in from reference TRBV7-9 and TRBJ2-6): DTGVSQNPRHKITKRGQNVTFRCDPISEHNRLYWYRQTLGQGPEFLTYFQNEAQLEKSRLLSDRFSAERPKGSFSTLEIQRTEQGDSAMYLCASWGRTRTGANVLTFGAGSRLTVL.

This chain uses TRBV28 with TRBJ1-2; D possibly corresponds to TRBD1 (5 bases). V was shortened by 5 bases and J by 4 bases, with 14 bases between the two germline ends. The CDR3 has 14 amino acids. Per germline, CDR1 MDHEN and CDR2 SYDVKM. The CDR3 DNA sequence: TGTGCCAGCAGTCCATATGGACAAGCCTATGGCTACACCTTC. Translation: CASSPYGQAYGYTF.

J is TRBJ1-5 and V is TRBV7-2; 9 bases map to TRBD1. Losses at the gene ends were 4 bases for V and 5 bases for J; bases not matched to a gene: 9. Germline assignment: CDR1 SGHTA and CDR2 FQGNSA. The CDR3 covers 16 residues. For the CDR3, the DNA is TGTGCCAGCAGCTCCTGGGGACAGGGAGGACATCAGCCCCAGCATTTT. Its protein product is CASSSWGQGGHQPQHF.

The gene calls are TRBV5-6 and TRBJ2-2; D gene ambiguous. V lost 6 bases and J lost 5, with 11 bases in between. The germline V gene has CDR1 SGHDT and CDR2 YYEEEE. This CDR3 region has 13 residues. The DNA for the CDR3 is TGTGCCAGCATCGCCTACGGTACCGGGGAGCTGTTTTTT. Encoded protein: CASIAYGTGELFF. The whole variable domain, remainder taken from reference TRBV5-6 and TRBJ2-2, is DAGVTQSPTHLIKTRGQQVTLRCSPKSGHDTVSWYQQALGQGPQFIFQYYEEEERQRGNFPDRFSGHQFPNYSSELNVNALLLGDSALYLCASIAYGTGELFFGEGSRLTVL.

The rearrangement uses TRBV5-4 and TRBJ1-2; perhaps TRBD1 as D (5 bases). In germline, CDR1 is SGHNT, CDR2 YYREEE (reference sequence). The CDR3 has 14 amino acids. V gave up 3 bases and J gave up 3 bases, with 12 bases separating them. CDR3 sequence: CASSWWGGDYGYTF. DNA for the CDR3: TGTGCCAGCAGCTGGTGGGGAGGGGACTATGGCTACACCTTC. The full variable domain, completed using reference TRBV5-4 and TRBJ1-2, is ETGVTQSPTHLIKTRGQQVTLRCSSQSGHNTVSWYQQALGQGPQFIFQYYREEENGRGNFPPRFSGLQFPNYSSELNVNALELDDSALYLCASSWWGGDYGYTFGSGTRLTVV.

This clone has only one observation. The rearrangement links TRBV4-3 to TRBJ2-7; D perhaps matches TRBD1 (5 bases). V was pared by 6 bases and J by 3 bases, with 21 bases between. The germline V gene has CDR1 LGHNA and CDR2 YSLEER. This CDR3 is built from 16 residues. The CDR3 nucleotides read TGCGCCAGCAGTACTGTCTGGGCGACAGAATTCTACGAGCAGTACTTC. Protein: CASSTVWATEFYEQYF.

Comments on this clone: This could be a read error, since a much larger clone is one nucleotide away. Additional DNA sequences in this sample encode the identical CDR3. The CDR3 protein is CASSLRGDTEAFF. The CDR3 DNA sequence: TGTGCCAGCAGCTTACGAGGGGACACTGAAGCTTTCTTT. The chain joins TRBV7-3 to TRBJ1-1; possibly TRBD1 for D (5 bases). The V gene's germline CDR1 is SGHTA and CDR2 FQGTGA. The CDR3 is 13 residues long. V was trimmed by 2 bases and J by 3 bases, leaving 7 bases between them.

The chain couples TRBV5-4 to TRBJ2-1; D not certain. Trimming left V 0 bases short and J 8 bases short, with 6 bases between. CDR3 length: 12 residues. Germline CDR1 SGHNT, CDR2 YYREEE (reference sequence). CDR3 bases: TGTGCCAGCAGCTTGGAAGTTTATGAGCAGTTCTTC. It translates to CASSLEVYEQFF.